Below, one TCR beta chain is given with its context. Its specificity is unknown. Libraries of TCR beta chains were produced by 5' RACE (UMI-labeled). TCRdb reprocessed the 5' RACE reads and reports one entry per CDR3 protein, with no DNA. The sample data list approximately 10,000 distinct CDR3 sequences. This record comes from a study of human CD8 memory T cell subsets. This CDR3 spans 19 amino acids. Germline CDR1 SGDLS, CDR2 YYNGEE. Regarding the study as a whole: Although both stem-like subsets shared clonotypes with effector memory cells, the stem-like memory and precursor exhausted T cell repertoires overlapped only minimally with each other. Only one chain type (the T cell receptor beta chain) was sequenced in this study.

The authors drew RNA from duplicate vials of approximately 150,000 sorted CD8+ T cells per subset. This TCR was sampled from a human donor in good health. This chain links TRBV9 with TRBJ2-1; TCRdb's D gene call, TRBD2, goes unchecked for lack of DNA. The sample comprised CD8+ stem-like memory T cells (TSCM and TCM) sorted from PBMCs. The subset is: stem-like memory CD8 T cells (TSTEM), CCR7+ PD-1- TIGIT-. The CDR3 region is CASSVGGRAARTFNNEQFF.